There are a few counts of the clone carrying this TCR beta chain. TCRdb independently ran MiXCR on the RT-PCR reads; one entry per CDR3 protein. The repertoire has about 2,200 distinct CDR3 sequences, approximately 28% of them found once; the top ten carry around 17%. This specimen belongs to a study of patients and donors after allogeneic stem cell transplantation. Sequencing input: blood, either unsorted or a sorted T cell fraction (not recorded which). The sequence was obtained from a human donor who was either an allogeneic HSCT recipient or a stem cell or donor lymphocyte infusion donor (not recorded which). It is not recorded whose cells these are; they may come from a transplant donor.

The CDR3: CASSGQNGGEQFF. The CDR3 region has the DNA TGCGCCAGCAGTGGCCAGAACGGAGGTGAGCAGTTCTTC. V and J are TRBV10-2 and TRBJ2-1, with D perhaps matching TRBD2 (5 bases). Germline loops: CDR1 WSHSY, CDR2 SAAADI. This CDR3 region has 13 residues. V shed 4 bases and J shed 9 bases, with 13 bases lying between them.